These T cell receptor beta chains were read from a single sample in a study of identical twins. Each CDR3 protein is one row after TCRdb ran MiXCR on the 5' RACE reads. Counted here are approximately 700,000 distinct CDR3 sequences, 5.5% to 6.5% occurring once; the ten biggest clones make up around 1.7%. Material: naive T cells sorted from blood. These receptor sequences come from a man aged 18 to 29 in good health. Both conserved end residues are trimmed from each CDR3.

>TRBV29-1|TRBJ1-5
SALRQGWQPQH
>TRBV20-1|TRBJ2-5
SALRQGVETQY
>TRBV6-1|TRBJ2-7
ASSGSAGTTPYEQY
>TRBV20-1|TRBJ1-1
SARYRAMNTEAF
>TRBV15|TRBJ1-5
ATSRDTMGAVNQPQH
>TRBV5-1|TRBJ2-5
ASSGDRAEETQY
>TRBV6-1|TRBJ2-5
ASRVSAGETQY
>TRBV4-2|TRBJ2-3
ASRTQPGGTDTQY
>TRBV7-2|TRBJ2-2
ASSLLTSGRSTGELF
>TRBV7-8|TRBJ2-3
ASSPPPWQREWADTQY
>TRBV28|TRBJ2-5
ASSIGTETQY
>TRBV15|TRBJ1-2
ATSRRGQGAGFNGYT
>TRBV27|TRBJ2-1
ASTLVASGINEQF
>TRBV2|TRBJ2-2
ASSDLGGSHTGELF
>TRBV3-1|TRBJ2-1
ASSQYSGRGSSYNEQF
>TRBV29-1|TRBJ2-6
SVRGPGRRSGVLT
>TRBV20-1|TRBJ1-5
SASRSLPQH
>TRBV20-1|TRBJ2-5
SARDMGQGLRETQY
>TRBV7-2|TRBJ2-7
ASSLGQKVEQY
>TRBV29-1|TRBJ2-1
SVDSQGEYNEQF
>TRBV11-2|TRBJ2-3
ASSPEWAGMNTQY
>TRBV4-3|TRBJ2-5
ASSQDGSGGVEETQY
>TRBV7-8|TRBJ2-3
ASSLEVSDTQY
>TRBV15|TRBJ2-7
ATSRADGPPKY
>TRBV5-5|TRBJ1-1
ASSLAPRGLENTEAF
>TRBV11-2|TRBJ2-7
ASSLVSGGYEQY
>TRBV28|TRBJ2-3
ASSSGTGEPGSTDTQY
>TRBV12-3/TRBV12-4|TRBJ2-1
ASGRSRNNEQF
>TRBV15|TRBJ2-3
ATGLAGRDTQY
>TRBV15|TRBJ2-7
ATSGPDRGYEQY
>TRBV3-1|TRBJ2-2
ASSQGRGPEGELF
>TRBV19|TRBJ1-5
ASESQGAWQPQH
>TRBV27|TRBJ2-1
ASSLLAGAIGSYNEQF
>TRBV14|TRBJ2-7
ASSQDRWPSGRAGHEQY
>TRBV12-3/TRBV12-4|TRBJ2-1
ASSFSRARSYNEQF
>TRBV4-1|TRBJ2-2
ASSQEIVTGELF
>TRBV20-1|TRBJ2-3
SASQDPDTQY
>TRBV7-2|TRBJ2-2
ASSPGLAGARELF
>TRBV6-1|TRBJ1-5
ASSERDSISNQPQH
>TRBV29-1|TRBJ2-4
SVVGSLAKNIQY
>TRBV28|TRBJ2-7
ASTTAGLLAVEQY
>TRBV6-1|TRBJ1-3
ASRTQGANTIY
>TRBV30|TRBJ2-2
AWSVTQGPGELF
>TRBV20-1|TRBJ2-4
SARDFSLVEAKNIQY
>TRBV18|TRBJ2-7
ASSPTHGYEQY
>TRBV6-5|TRBJ1-3
ASSYGKRGNTIY
>TRBV5-1|TRBJ2-7
ASSLVVADSYEQY
>TRBV3-1|TRBJ2-2
ASTTGGGGELF
>TRBV4-2|TRBJ2-1
ASSPHAGQNNEQF
>TRBV20-1|TRBJ2-1
SAGGLAGVKYEQF
>TRBV5-1|TRBJ2-5
ASSLKETQY
>TRBV5-1|TRBJ2-1
ASRSTSGGMEQF
>TRBV5-5|TRBJ2-3
ASSLVSSGTDTQY
>TRBV5-1|TRBJ2-1
ASSLFPGGAYNEQF
>TRBV6-1|TRBJ2-1
AGQKLAGVRDEQF